The 4 T cell receptor beta chains given below trace back to one sample, sequenced in a study of CD8+CD57+ T cells in acquired aplastic anemia. It was genomic DNA that served as the template for profiling TCR beta VDJ and CDR3. TCRdb itself ran the reads through MiXCR, one entry per CDR3 protein. The profile shows about 110,000 distinct CDR3 sequences, 51% of them singletons. Sequencing input: sorted CD4+, CD8+, or CD8+CD57+ T cells (not recorded which) from PBMCs. All receptors derive from a human donor in good health, serving as a control.

This clonotype was picked up one time. The rearrangement joins TRBV24-1 to TRBJ2-3, with a tentative D call TRBD1 (5 bases). Germline V CDR1 and CDR2: KGHDR, SFDVKD. V lost 4 bases and J lost 1, with 8 bases in between. The CDR3 runs 14 residues. In nucleotides, the CDR3 is TGTGCCACCAGTGACCCCAGGGGCACAGATACGCAGTATTTT. Translation gives CATSDPRGTDTQYF.

This clonotype was observed at least ten times. The V and J genes are TRBV6-2 or TRBV6-3 and TRBJ1-1; D gene unclear. Trimming pared 0 bases from V and 0 bases from J, leaving 8 bases between. Germline V gene data show CDR1 as MNHEY and CDR2 as SVGEGT. The CDR3 is 15 residues long. CDR3 sequence reads: CASSYSAGLNTEAFF. The CDR3 DNA reads TGTGCCAGCAGTTACTCGGCAGGCTTGAACACTGAAGCTTTCTTT.

CDR3 sequence reads: CASSLLGTAYEQYF. The CDR3 region has the DNA TGTGCCAGCAGTCTCCTCGGGACAGCCTACGAGCAGTACTTC. V gene TRBV25-1 combines with J gene TRBJ2-7, with 7 nucleotides matching TRBD1. Germline-derived CDR1 and CDR2 are MGHDK and SYGVNS. This CDR3 region has 14 residues. The J segment lost 2 bases and the V segment lost 5 bases, leaving 6 bases of the junction unmatched.

This clonotype was recorded at least ten times. The chain recombines TRBV6-2 or TRBV6-3 with TRBJ1-1; D is uncertain. The CDR3 covers 12 residues. V was clipped by 5 bases and J by 8 bases, with 12 bases between them. The germline V gene encodes CDR1 MNHEY and CDR2 SVGEGT. Here the CDR3 reads CASSPDLGEAFF. In DNA form, the CDR3 reads TGTGCCAGCAGTCCAGATTTAGGAGAAGCTTTCTTT.